This TCR beta chain appears in the sequencing data of a study of graft-versus-host responses after intestinal transplantation. Overall study context: Isolated intestinal, liver-intestinal, or multivisceral transplants were what recipients had. Following induction with anti-thymocyte globulin, all recipients were given tacrolimus and steroids for about 3 years.

Comment on this clone: What it recognizes is unknown.

Study observations and caveats: Early post-transplant HvG declines tracked with peak circulating GvH clone levels. GvH clonotypes were identified within recipient marrow, with a subset emerging first in ileum or blood.

The assay was immunoSEQ multiplex PCR, and TCRdb's table has in-frame clones only and misses some. The profile shows around 110,000 clones, roughly nine tenths of them singletons. The CDR3 extends over 14 amino acids. Trimming left V 1 base short and J 6 bases short, with 13 bases between. Germline lookup yields CDR1 LGHNA and CDR2 YNFKEQ. V gene TRBV4-2 combines with J gene TRBJ2-7, with D perhaps TRBD2 (6 bases). The sequence was obtained from a human donor who received an intestinal transplant. Sequenced material: unstimulated CD4+ T cells sorted from spleen or lymph node cells, taken before intestinal transplant. The CDR3 nucleotides read TGTGCCAGCAGCCAAGCCTGGGACTCGGGCGAGCAGTACTTC. It is translated as CASSQAWDSGEQYF.